Presented here are 10 T cell receptor beta chains from one specimen sequenced in a study of T cells in Graves' hyperthyroidism and ophthalmopathy. From RNA transcripts, TCR beta CDR3 regions were amplified. The TCR CDR3 was amplified in a first-round RT-PCR using the HTBI primer set. Each CDR3 protein gets one entry after TCRdb re-called the multiplex PCR reads with MiXCR. Counted here are 300,000 to 450,000 distinct CDR3 sequences, just under 25% occurring once; the ten biggest clones make up around 79%. Material for sequencing was blood. The receptors were gathered from a man aged 50 to 59 with Graves' hyperthyroidism.

This clonotype has a handful of counts. This chain links TRBV6-1 with TRBJ2-7; TRBD1 might be the D (5 bases). Per germline, CDR1 MNHNS and CDR2 SASEGT. CDR3 length equals 12 residues. Trimming removed 3 bases from V and 3 bases from J, with 6 bases in between. The CDR3: CASSDDSYEQYF. The DNA of the CDR3 is TGTGCCAGCAGTGATGACAGCTACGAGCAGTACTTC.

The V and J genes are TRBV27 and TRBJ2-2; the D is unclear. CDR3 size: 12 residues. CDR1 is MNHEY, CDR2 SMNVEV, per germline (reference sequence). V was pared by 2 bases and J by 7 bases, with 5 bases between. CDR3 sequence reads: CASSLKIGELFF. CDR3 DNA sequence: TGTGCCAGCAGTTTAAAGATCGGGGAGCTGTTTTTT.

In this sample, this clonotype turned up many times. The J gene is TRBJ2-4, the V gene TRBV2, with 8 positions matching TRBD2. The CDR3 has 13 amino acids. The V and J ends lost 6 bases and 7 bases, in that order; junction bases with no gene match: 5. Germline loops: CDR1 SNHLY, CDR2 FYNNEI. The CDR3 region is CASRQTSENIQYF. Written as DNA, the CDR3 is TGTGCCAGCAGGCAGACTAGCGAGAACATTCAGTACTTC.

The rearrangement uses TRBV27 and TRBJ2-7; D is unclear. Germline V gives CDR1 MNHEY, CDR2 SMNVEV (reference sequence). The V and J ends lost 3 bases and 2 bases respectively, with 11 bases between them. The CDR3 has 14 amino acids. Here the CDR3 reads CASSFEQGAYEQYF. The CDR3 region has the DNA TGTGCCAGCAGTTTCGAACAAGGAGCCTACGAGCAGTACTTC.

This clonotype was seen many times. The DNA for the CDR3 is TGTGCCACGAGCCTCGCGACAGGGGGAGGCTACGAGCAGTACTTC. As protein: CATSLATGGGYEQYF. This rearrangement joins TRBV27 to TRBJ2-7; the match to TRBD1 covers 9 bases. This CDR3 contains 15 residues. Per germline, CDR1 MNHEY and CDR2 SMNVEV (reference sequence). Trimming at V came to 10 bases and at J to 3 bases, leaving 13 bases not matched to a gene.

The chain has TRBV3-1 and TRBJ2-3; 9 positions agree with TRBD1. Per germline, CDR1 LGHDT and CDR2 YNNKEL (reference sequence). The CDR3 has 18 amino acids. V gave up 4 bases and J gave up 3 bases; unmatched junction bases: 14. CDR3 DNA: TGTGCCAGCAGCCCCATTACAGGGGGCGCCGGGAGGACAGATACGCAGTATTTT. As protein: CASSPITGGAGRTDTQYF.

This clonotype was seen only a few times. The genes are TRBV6-2 or TRBV6-3 and TRBJ1-2, with D unclear. The germline CDR1 and CDR2 sequences are MNHEY and SVGEGT. The CDR3 consists of 13 residues. The V gene lost 2 bases and the J gene lost 10 bases, with 14 bases spanning the gap. Written as DNA, the CDR3 is TGTGCCAGCAGTTACGCTCCCGCGGCAGTCTACACCTTC. The encoded protein is CASSYAPAAVYTF.

This chain uses TRBV6-6 with TRBJ2-1; 8 bases are a match to TRBD2. Germline CDR1 and CDR2: MNHNY and SVGAGI (reference sequence). This CDR3 region has 16 residues. The V and J ends lost 0 bases and 8 bases, in that order; junction bases with no gene match: 9. The CDR3 coding sequence is TGTGCCAGCAGTTACTCGGGAACGGGAGGGGGTTATGAGCAGTTCTTC. Protein: CASSYSGTGGGYEQFF.

The chain recombines TRBV20-1 with TRBJ2-3; 10 positions agree with TRBD1. The CDR3 is 16 amino acids. With 7 bases clipped from V and 3 bases from J, the junction kept 13 bases outside the gene matches. The germline gives CDR1 DFQATT, CDR2 SNEGSKA (reference sequence). CDR3 protein: CSVRGGGTGVTDTQYF. The CDR3 DNA reads TGCAGTGTCCGCGGCGGTGGGACAGGGGTGACAGATACGCAGTATTTT.

Regarding this clonotype: Possible read error: a much larger clone is one base away. This chain links TRBV12-3 or TRBV12-4 with TRBJ2-1, with D hard to call. This CDR3 spans 15 amino acids. CDR3 in amino acids: CASSPPPNPRNEQLF. DNA of the CDR3: TGTGCCAGCAGTCCCCCCCCCAACCCGCGGAATGAGCAGCTCTTC.